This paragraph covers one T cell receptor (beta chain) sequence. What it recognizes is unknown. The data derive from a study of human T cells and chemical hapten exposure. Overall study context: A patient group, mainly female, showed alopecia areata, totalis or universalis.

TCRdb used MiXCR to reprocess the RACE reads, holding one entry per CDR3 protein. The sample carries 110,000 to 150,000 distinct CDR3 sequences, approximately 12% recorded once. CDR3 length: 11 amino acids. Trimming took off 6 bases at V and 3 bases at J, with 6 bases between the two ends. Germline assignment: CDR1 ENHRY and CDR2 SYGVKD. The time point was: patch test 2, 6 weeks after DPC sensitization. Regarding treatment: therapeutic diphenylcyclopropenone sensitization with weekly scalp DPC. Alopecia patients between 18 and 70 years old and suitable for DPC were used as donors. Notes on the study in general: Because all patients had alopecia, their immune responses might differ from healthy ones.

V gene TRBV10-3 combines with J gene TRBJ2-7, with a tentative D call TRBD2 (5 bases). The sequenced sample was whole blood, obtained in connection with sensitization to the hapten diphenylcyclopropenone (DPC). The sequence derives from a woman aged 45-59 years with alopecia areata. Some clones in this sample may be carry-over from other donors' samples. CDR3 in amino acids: CAISSGYEQYF. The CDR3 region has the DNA TGTGCCATCAGCAGCGGCTACGAGCAGTACTTC.